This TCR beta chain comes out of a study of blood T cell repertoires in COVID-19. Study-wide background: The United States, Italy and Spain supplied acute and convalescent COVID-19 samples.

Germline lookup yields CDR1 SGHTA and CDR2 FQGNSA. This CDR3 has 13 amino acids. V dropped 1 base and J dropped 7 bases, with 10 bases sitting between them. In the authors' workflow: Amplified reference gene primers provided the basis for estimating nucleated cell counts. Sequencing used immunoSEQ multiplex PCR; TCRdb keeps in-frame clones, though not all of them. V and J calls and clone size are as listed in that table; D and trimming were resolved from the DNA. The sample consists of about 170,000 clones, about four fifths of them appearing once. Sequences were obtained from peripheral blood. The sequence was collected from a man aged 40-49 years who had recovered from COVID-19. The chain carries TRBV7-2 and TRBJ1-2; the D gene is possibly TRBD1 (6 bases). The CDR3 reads CASSLDRVGGYTF. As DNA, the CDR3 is TGTGCCAGCAGCTTAGACAGGGTGGGTGGCTACACCTTC.